These 20 T cell receptor beta chains were sequenced from one sample in a study of cytomegalovirus exposure and HLA in healthy donors. PCR used 60 Vbeta primers and 13 Jbeta primers. Assay used: immunoSEQ multiplex PCR; TCRdb lists only in-frame clones, some missing. This repertoire shows around 97,000 clones, around 80% found once; its top ten account for about 9.4%. The sequencing sample was made of PBMCs. These receptors came from a woman aged 18-30 years in good health and CMV-seropositive.

The J gene is TRBJ2-5, the V gene TRBV5-1; 10 bases agree with TRBD2. Germline V gives CDR1 SGHRS, CDR2 YFSETQ. The CDR3 is 15 residues long. J gave up 3 bases and V 4 bases, and 6 bases lay outside the gene matches. DNA of the CDR3: TGCGCCAGCAGCCTACCTCTAGCGGGGGAAGAGACCCAGTACTTC. It yields the protein CASSLPLAGEETQYF.

Written as DNA, the CDR3 is TGTGCCAGTCGGAGGGCGCGTTTCTACGAGCAGTACTTC. Translating gives CASRRARFYEQYF. The rearrangement joins TRBV11-2 to TRBJ2-7; tentatively, D is TRBD2 (6 bases). This CDR3 has 13 amino acids. The V gene lost 9 bases and the J gene lost 3 bases, with 15 bases spanning the gap. Per the germline V gene, CDR1 is SGHAT and CDR2 is FQNNGV.

The chain recombines TRBV2 with TRBJ1-5, with 7 bases that match TRBD1. Germline CDR1 is SNHLY and CDR2 is FYNNEI. The CDR3 loop spans 20 amino acids. Trimming cost V 4 bases and J 1 base; bases outside gene matches: 19. CDR3 in amino acids: CASSVTRRQGFSGSNQPQHF. The CDR3 DNA reads TGTGCCAGCAGTGTAACCCGGAGACAGGGATTTTCTGGAAGCAATCAGCCCCAGCATTTT.

V is TRBV6-1 and J is TRBJ2-5, with TRBD1 matching over 11 bases. The CDR3 has 16 residues. V shed 2 bases and J 6 bases; nucleotides not matched to a gene: 8. From germline, CDR1 is MNHNS and CDR2 SASEGT. The DNA of the CDR3 is TGTGCCAGCAGTGAACCACCGGGACAGGGGGATCAGACCCAGTACTTC. This encodes CASSEPPGQGDQTQYF.

This sequence joins TRBV5-4 and TRBJ2-1, with 7 positions matching TRBD1. The CDR3 sequence is 12 residues long. Germline assignment: CDR1 SGHNT and CDR2 YYREEE (reference sequence). Germline trimming cut 9 bases from V and 8 bases from J; bases unmatched to any gene: 8. The CDR3 is CAIGTVNHEQFF. The CDR3 DNA reads TGTGCCATAGGGACAGTAAATCATGAGCAGTTCTTC.

The J gene is TRBJ2-1, the V gene TRBV27; 9 nucleotides match TRBD1. The CDR3 loop spans 17 amino acids. Germline V gene data show CDR1 as MNHEY and CDR2 as SMNVEV (reference sequence). The trim removed 6 bases at V and 2 bases at J, leaving 11 bases unmatched. In DNA form, the CDR3 reads TGTGCCAGCAGAAGCAATCCGGGACAGGGCACCTACAATGAGCAGTTCTTC. This translates into CASRSNPGQGTYNEQFF.

The chain carries TRBV9 and TRBJ1-1; no clear D. The V and J ends lost 4 bases and 8 bases respectively, with 12 bases between them. Germline V CDR1 and CDR2: SGDLS, YYNGEE. The CDR3 covers 12 residues. CDR3 protein: CASSTRGGEAFF. The CDR3 DNA is TGTGCCAGCAGCACCAGAGGCGGAGAAGCTTTCTTT.

The V and J genes are TRBV30 and TRBJ1-2; no firm D call. CDR3 size: 13 residues. V shed 3 bases and J shed 8 bases, with 16 bases lying between them. Germline V CDR1 and CDR2: GTSNPN, SVGIG (reference sequence). CDR3 amino acids: CAWSPRIVVGYTF. The DNA of the CDR3 is TGTGCCTGGAGCCCCAGGATTGTTGTGGGCTACACCTTC. The full variable domain, with the rest looked up from reference TRBV30 and TRBJ1-2, is SQTIHQWPATLVQPVGSPLSLECTVEGTSNPNLYWYRQAAGRGLQLLFYSVGIGQISSEVPQNLSASRPQDRQFILSSKKLLLSDSGFYLCAWSPRIVVGYTFGSGTRLTVV.

This clone occurred many times. This chain uses TRBV6-5 with TRBJ2-1; a weak D match, TRBD2 (6 bases). Per the germline V gene, CDR1 is MNHEY and CDR2 is SVGAGI. The CDR3 contains 12 residues. V lost 7 bases and J lost 14, with 18 bases in between. CDR3 in amino acids: CASTDGRLVEFF. CDR3 nucleotides: TGTGCCAGCACCGACGGAAGACTAGTAGAGTTCTTC.

The V call is TRBV9, the J call TRBJ2-5; tentatively, D is TRBD2 (5 bases). Deletions cut 4 bases from V and 1 base from J, with 11 bases between. This CDR3 has 14 amino acids. CDR1 is SGDLS, CDR2 YYNGEE, per germline. Written as DNA, the CDR3 is TGTGCCAGCAGCCTCCAAGCGGTCCAAGAGACCCAGTACTTC. It codes for CASSLQAVQETQYF.

J is TRBJ2-1 and V is TRBV28; 11 bases fit TRBD2. V was clipped by 6 bases and J by 2 bases; unmatched bases: 9. Germline V gene lookup returns CDR1 MDHEN and CDR2 SYDVKM. The CDR3 is made up of 17 amino acids. DNA for the CDR3: TGTGCCAGCAGGGGGACTAGCGGTGGGGGGGCCTACAATGAGCAGTTCTTC. Its translation is CASRGTSGGGAYNEQFF.

V usage is TRBV7-6 and J usage is TRBJ2-7, with TRBD2 identical over 7 bases. With 3 bases clipped from V and 0 bases from J, the junction kept 8 bases outside the gene matches. CDR3 size: 16 residues. CDR1 is SGHVS and CDR2 is FNYEAQ in the germline V gene. This CDR3 is CASSFGASGYSYEQYF. The DNA of the CDR3 is TGTGCCAGCAGCTTCGGCGCTAGCGGATACTCCTACGAGCAGTACTTC.

This chain uses TRBV13 with TRBJ1-3, with D maybe TRBD1 (6 bases). This CDR3 is 15 amino acids long. Deletions cut 5 bases from V and 2 bases from J, with 13 bases between. The germline V gene encodes CDR1 PRHDT and CDR2 FYEKMQ (reference sequence). For the CDR3, the DNA is TGTGCCAGCAGCGGCACGGGGGGCGCTGGAAACACCATATATTTT. Its translation is CASSGTGGAGNTIYF.

The V gene is TRBV5-5, the J gene TRBJ1-4; D may be TRBD1 (6 bases). The germline gives CDR1 SGHKS, CDR2 YYEKEE (reference sequence). Trimming shortened V by 0 bases and J by 6 bases, and 9 bases separated the two germline ends. This CDR3 has 14 amino acids. The CDR3 loop reads CASSLVGADEKLFF. In DNA, the CDR3 is TGTGCCAGCAGCTTGGTGGGGGCTGATGAAAAACTGTTTTTT.

To note about this clone: This CDR3 is also generated by other DNA sequences in the sample. The chain links TRBV2 to TRBJ1-5, with 10 bases matching TRBD1. This CDR3 spans 14 amino acids. Per germline, CDR1 SNHLY and CDR2 FYNNEI. The ends lost 6 bases at V and 5 bases at J; junction bases unmatched: 4. CDR3 nucleotides: TGTGCCAGCAGGCCTGGGACAGGGGATCAGCCCCAGCATTTT. This encodes CASRPGTGDQPQHF. Full variable domain (outside the CDR3, taken from reference TRBV2 and TRBJ1-5): EPEVTQTPSHQVTQMGQEVILRCVPISNHLYFYWYRQILGQKVEFLVSFYNNEISEKSEIFDDQFSVERPDGSNFTLKIRSTKLEDSAMYFCASRPGTGDQPQHFGDGTRLSIL.

The chain combines TRBV28 with TRBJ1-1; 7 bases are shared with TRBD1. The CDR3 totals 15 residues. Germline trimming cut 4 bases from V and 0 bases from J; bases unmatched to any gene: 5. Per the germline V gene, CDR1 is MDHEN and CDR2 is SYDVKM. The CDR3 spells CASSSSGQMNTEAFF. The CDR3 region has the DNA TGTGCCAGCAGTTCCTCGGGACAGATGAACACTGAAGCTTTCTTT.

This clone was detected a few times. The chain joins TRBV30 to TRBJ2-1; tentatively, D is TRBD2 (6 bases). The CDR3 contains 17 residues. Trimming left V 4 bases short and J 3 bases short, with 22 bases between. The germline gives CDR1 GTSNPN, CDR2 SVGIG (reference sequence). For the CDR3, the DNA is TGTGCCTGGATGGGGGGAAATATTTCGATATTCTACAATGAGCAGTTCTTC. Its translation: CAWMGGNISIFYNEQFF.

CDR3 bases: TGTGCCAGCAGCGTAGGGGACAGATATAACACTGAAGCTTTCTTT. It yields the protein CASSVGDRYNTEAFF. The chain carries TRBV9 and TRBJ1-1; 7 positions agree with TRBD1. Trimming at V came to 0 bases and at J to 2 bases, leaving 4 bases not matched to a gene. Per germline, CDR1 SGDLS and CDR2 YYNGEE. The length of the CDR3 is 15 residues.

V gene TRBV27 combines with J gene TRBJ2-1; maybe TRBD1 (5 bases). The CDR3 is made up of 15 amino acids. V lost 5 bases and J 0 bases, leaving 11 bases between the germline ends. Germline loops: CDR1 MNHEY, CDR2 SMNVEV (reference sequence). Here the CDR3 reads CASSQGSASYNEQFF. As DNA, the CDR3 is TGTGCCAGCAGTCAGGGCTCCGCCTCCTACAATGAGCAGTTCTTC.

This chain connects TRBV29-1 to TRBJ1-2, with a tentative D call TRBD1 (5 bases). The V and J ends lost 5 bases and 4 bases respectively, with 14 bases between them. Germline V gene lookup returns CDR1 SQVTM and CDR2 ANQGSEA. CDR3 length equals 13 residues. CDR3 residues: CSVTLGGSYGYTF. The CDR3 DNA reads TGCAGCGTTACCCTCGGGGGTAGCTATGGCTACACCTTC.